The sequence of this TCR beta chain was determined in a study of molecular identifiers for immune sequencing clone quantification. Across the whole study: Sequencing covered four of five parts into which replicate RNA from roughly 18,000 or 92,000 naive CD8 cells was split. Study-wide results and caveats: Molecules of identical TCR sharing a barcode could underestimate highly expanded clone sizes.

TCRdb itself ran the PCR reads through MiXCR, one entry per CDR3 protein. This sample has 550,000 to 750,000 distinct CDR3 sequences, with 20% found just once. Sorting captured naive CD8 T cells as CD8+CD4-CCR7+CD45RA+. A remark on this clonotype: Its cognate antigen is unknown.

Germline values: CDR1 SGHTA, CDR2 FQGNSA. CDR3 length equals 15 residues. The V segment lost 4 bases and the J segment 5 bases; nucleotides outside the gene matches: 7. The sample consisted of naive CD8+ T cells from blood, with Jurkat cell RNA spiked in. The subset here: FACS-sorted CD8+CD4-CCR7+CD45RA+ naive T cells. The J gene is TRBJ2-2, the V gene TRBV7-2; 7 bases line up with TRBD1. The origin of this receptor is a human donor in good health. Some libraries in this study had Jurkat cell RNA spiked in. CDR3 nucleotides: TGTGCCAGCAGCTCCATAAACAGGGGAACCGGGGAGCTGTTTTTT. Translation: CASSSINRGTGELFF.